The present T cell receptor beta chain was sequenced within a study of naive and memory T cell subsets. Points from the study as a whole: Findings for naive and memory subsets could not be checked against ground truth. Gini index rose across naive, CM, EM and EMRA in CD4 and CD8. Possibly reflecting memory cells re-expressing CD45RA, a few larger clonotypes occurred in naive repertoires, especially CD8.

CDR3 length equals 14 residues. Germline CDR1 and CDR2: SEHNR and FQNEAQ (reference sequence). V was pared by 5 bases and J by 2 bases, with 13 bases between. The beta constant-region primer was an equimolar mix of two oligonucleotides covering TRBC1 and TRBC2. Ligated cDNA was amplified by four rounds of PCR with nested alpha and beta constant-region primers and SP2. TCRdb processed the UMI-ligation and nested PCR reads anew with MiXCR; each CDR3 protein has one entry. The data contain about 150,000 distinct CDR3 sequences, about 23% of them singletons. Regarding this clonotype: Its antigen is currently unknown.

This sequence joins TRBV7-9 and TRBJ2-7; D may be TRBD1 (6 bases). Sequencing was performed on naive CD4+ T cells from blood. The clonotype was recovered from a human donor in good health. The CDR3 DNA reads TGTGCCAGCAGCATGACAGGCCAGGCCTACGAGCAGTACTTC. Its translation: CASSMTGQAYEQYF.